These 16 T cell receptor beta chains were sequenced from one sample in a study of cytomegalovirus exposure and HLA in healthy donors. The PCR ran on 60 Vbeta and 13 Jbeta primers. TCRdb's table, derived via immunoSEQ multiplex PCR, lists solely in-frame clones and lacks some. Here the sample spans about 70,000 clones, over 50% being singletons. The specimen was PBMCs. These receptor sequences come from a man younger than 45 in good health and CMV-seronegative.

This chain joins TRBV6-5 and TRBJ2-1; 12 nucleotides match TRBD2. The trim removed 4 bases at V and 4 bases at J, leaving 5 bases unmatched. This CDR3 is 16 amino acids long. Looked up from germline, CDR1 is MNHEY and CDR2 is SVGAGI. The CDR3 DNA is TGTGCCAGCAGTTTCCTAGCGGGGGGGCCGTACAATGAGCAGTTCTTC. It is translated as CASSFLAGGPYNEQFF.

This clone was seen a handful of times. This rearrangement joins TRBV6-5 to TRBJ1-2, with D uncertain. The CDR3 loop spans 15 amino acids. Germline-derived CDR1 and CDR2 are MNHEY and SVGAGI. Trimming shortened V by 0 bases and J by 4 bases, and 12 bases separated the two germline ends. The CDR3 region is CASSYSSQSGYGYTF. For the CDR3, the DNA is TGTGCCAGCAGTTACTCGAGTCAGAGCGGCTATGGCTACACCTTC.

The J gene is TRBJ2-2, the V gene TRBV9; 7 nucleotides align to TRBD2. The J segment lost 5 bases and the V segment lost 0 bases, leaving 4 bases of the junction unmatched. This CDR3 has 15 residues. The germline V gene has CDR1 SGDLS and CDR2 YYNGEE. In nucleotides, the CDR3 is TGTGCCAGCAGCGTAGCCTCGGGAGGTACCGGGGAGCTGTTTTTT. Protein product: CASSVASGGTGELFF.

The chain employs TRBV5-8 and TRBJ1-2; D is ambiguous. Per germline, CDR1 SGHTS and CDR2 YDEGEE. Trimming pared 1 base from V and 4 bases from J, leaving 8 bases between. CDR3 length equals 13 residues. The CDR3 bases are TGTGCCAGCAGCTTGCTCCAGGTCTATGGCTACACCTTC. This gives the protein CASSLLQVYGYTF. The whole variable domain, remainder taken from reference TRBV5-8 and TRBJ1-2, is EAGVTQSPTHLIKTRGQQATLRCSPISGHTSVYWYQQALGLGLQFLLWYDEGEERNRGNFPPRFSGRQFPNYSSELNVNALELEDSALYLCASSLLQVYGYTFGSGTRLTVV.

The chain links TRBV7-9 to TRBJ1-2; tentative D call: TRBD1 (6 bases). The CDR3 spans 15 residues. Trimming removed 4 bases from V and 5 bases from J, with 17 bases in between. The germline CDR1 and CDR2 sequences are SEHNR and FQNEAQ (reference sequence). The CDR3 bases are TGTGCCAGCAGCTCCGTGGGCTACAGGGTGTATGGCTACACCTTC. It encodes CASSSVGYRVYGYTF. The whole variable domain, remainder taken from reference TRBV7-9 and TRBJ1-2, is DTGVSQNPRHKITKRGQNVTFRCDPISEHNRLYWYRQTLGQGPEFLTYFQNEAQLEKSRLLSDRFSAERPKGSFSTLEIQRTEQGDSAMYLCASSSVGYRVYGYTFGSGTRLTVV.

J is TRBJ1-4 and V is TRBV9, with a weak D call TRBD1 (6 bases). The V gene lost 3 bases and the J gene lost 0 bases, with 9 bases spanning the gap. Germline V gene data show CDR1 as SGDLS and CDR2 as YYNGEE. The CDR3 runs 15 residues. The CDR3 sequence is CASSGGGATNEKLFF. Written as DNA, the CDR3 is TGTGCCAGCAGCGGAGGGGGTGCAACTAATGAAAAACTGTTTTTT.

V is TRBV7-9 and J is TRBJ1-4; TRBD1 matches 7 bases. This CDR3 is built from 15 residues. V lost 4 bases, J lost 8 bases, and 10 bases stayed unmatched. In germline, CDR1 is SEHNR, CDR2 FQNEAQ (reference sequence). This CDR3 is CASSWTDREEEKLFF. The CDR3 region has the DNA TGTGCCAGCAGCTGGACTGACAGGGAGGAAGAAAAACTGTTTTTT.

The rearrangement links TRBV6-6 to TRBJ2-5; 7 nucleotides line up with TRBD2. Trimming cost V 7 bases and J 4 bases; bases outside gene matches: 9. Germline-derived CDR1 and CDR2 are MNHNY and SVGAGI (reference sequence). The CDR3 sequence is 14 residues long. Here the CDR3 DNA reads TGTGCCAGCACTAGCGGACGGAACATAGAGACCCAGTACTTC. It codes for CASTSGRNIETQYF.

This chain uses TRBV7-2 with TRBJ2-3; 10 bases map to TRBD1. V shed 3 bases and J 3 bases; nucleotides not matched to a gene: 3. Germline loops: CDR1 SGHTA, CDR2 FQGNSA. There are 15 residues in the CDR3. The CDR3, as DNA: TGTGCCAGCAGCTTGGGGACAGGGGTGACAGATACGCAGTATTTT. The encoded protein is CASSLGTGVTDTQYF.

This chain joins TRBV27 and TRBJ1-2; 8 nucleotides agree with TRBD1. Germline V lookup: CDR1 MNHEY, CDR2 SMNVEV (reference sequence). The CDR3 is 13 amino acids. V shed 2 bases, J shed 8 bases, and the junction held 4 bases outside the gene matches. The CDR3 DNA follows: TGTGCCAGCAGTTTAGCAGGGGGCCAAGGCTACACCTTC. This encodes CASSLAGGQGYTF.

The gene calls are TRBV5-1 and TRBJ2-7, with D unresolved. The CDR3 loop spans 12 amino acids. The V and J ends lost 4 bases and 1 base respectively, with 6 bases between them. The germline gives CDR1 SGHRS, CDR2 YFSETQ. CDR3 sequence: CASSPGSYEQYF. In DNA form, the CDR3 reads TGCGCCAGCAGCCCGGGTTCCTACGAGCAGTACTTC.

The DNA of the CDR3 is TGTGCCTGGAGTGGACAGGGACCCTACGAGCAGTACTTC. This encodes CAWSGQGPYEQYF. The rearrangement joins TRBV30 to TRBJ2-7, with 7 bases that match TRBD1. Trimming at V came to 1 base and at J to 2 bases, leaving 2 bases not matched to a gene. Germline CDR1 is GTSNPN and CDR2 is SVGIG (reference sequence). The length of the CDR3 is 13 residues.

This clone was found a few times. The chain joins TRBV5-1 to TRBJ2-1; D not resolved. The CDR3 is 14 amino acids. Per the germline V gene, CDR1 is SGHRS and CDR2 is YFSETQ. The ends were cut back, 3 bases at V and 2 bases at J, with 9 bases in the middle. CDR3: CASSSDTTYNEQFF. The CDR3 DNA follows: TGCGCCAGCAGCTCTGACACGACCTACAATGAGCAGTTCTTC.

This chain links TRBV7-9 with TRBJ2-2, with TRBD2 identical over 8 bases. The length of the CDR3 is 16 residues. Per germline, CDR1 SEHNR and CDR2 FQNEAQ (reference sequence). V was pared by 3 bases and J by 0 bases, with 3 bases of the junction left unmatched. The CDR3 reads CASSFLAGSNTGELFF. The CDR3 region has the DNA TGTGCCAGCAGCTTCTTAGCGGGATCGAACACCGGGGAGCTGTTTTTT.

The CDR3 DNA follows: TGTGCCAGCAGCTTAGCTAGCGGGGGGTACGAGCAGTACTTC. Translated, it gives CASSLASGGYEQYF. The V call is TRBV7-9, the J call TRBJ2-7; 10 bases match TRBD2. J gave up 4 bases and V 0 bases, and 0 bases lay outside the gene matches. The CDR3 totals 14 residues. The germline V gene encodes CDR1 SEHNR and CDR2 FQNEAQ (reference sequence).

The chain couples TRBV29-1 to TRBJ1-1, with D maybe TRBD1 (6 bases). The germline V gene has CDR1 SQVTM and CDR2 ANQGSEA. Trimming removed 6 bases at V and 6 bases at J, with 11 bases between. The CDR3 is 11 residues long. The CDR3 is CSVGDTSEAFF. CDR3 DNA sequence: TGCAGCGTGGGGGACACCTCTGAAGCTTTCTTT.